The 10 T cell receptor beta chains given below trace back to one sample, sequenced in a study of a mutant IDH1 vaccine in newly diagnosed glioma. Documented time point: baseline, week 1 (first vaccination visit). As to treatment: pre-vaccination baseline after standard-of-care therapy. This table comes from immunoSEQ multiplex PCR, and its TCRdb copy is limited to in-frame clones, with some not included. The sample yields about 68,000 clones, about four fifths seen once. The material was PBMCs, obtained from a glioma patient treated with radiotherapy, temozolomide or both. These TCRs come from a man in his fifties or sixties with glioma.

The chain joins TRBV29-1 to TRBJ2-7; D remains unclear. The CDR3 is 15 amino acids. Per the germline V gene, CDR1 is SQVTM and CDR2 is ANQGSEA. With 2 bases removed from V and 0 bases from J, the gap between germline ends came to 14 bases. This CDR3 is CSVELGSKASYEQYF. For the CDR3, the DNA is TGCAGCGTTGAATTGGGCTCTAAAGCCTCCTACGAGCAGTACTTC.

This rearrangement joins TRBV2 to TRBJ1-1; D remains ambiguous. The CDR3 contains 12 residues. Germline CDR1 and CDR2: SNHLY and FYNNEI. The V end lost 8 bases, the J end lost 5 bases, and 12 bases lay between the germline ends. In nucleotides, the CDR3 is TGTGCCAGCGGGTCAACGTGGACTGAAGCTTTCTTT. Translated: CASGSTWTEAFF.

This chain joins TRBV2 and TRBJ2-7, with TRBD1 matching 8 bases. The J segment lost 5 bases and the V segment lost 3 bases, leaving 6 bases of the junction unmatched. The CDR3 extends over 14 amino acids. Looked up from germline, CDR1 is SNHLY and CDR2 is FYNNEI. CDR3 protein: CASSDPRTGNEQYF. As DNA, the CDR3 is TGTGCCAGCAGTGACCCTCGGACAGGGAACGAGCAGTACTTC.

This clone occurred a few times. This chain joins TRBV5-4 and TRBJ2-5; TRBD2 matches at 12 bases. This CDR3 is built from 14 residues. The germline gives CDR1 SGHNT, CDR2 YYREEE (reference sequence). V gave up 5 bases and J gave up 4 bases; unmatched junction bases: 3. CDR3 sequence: CASSPTSGGETQYF. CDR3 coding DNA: TGTGCCAGCAGTCCGACTAGCGGGGGAGAGACCCAGTACTTC.

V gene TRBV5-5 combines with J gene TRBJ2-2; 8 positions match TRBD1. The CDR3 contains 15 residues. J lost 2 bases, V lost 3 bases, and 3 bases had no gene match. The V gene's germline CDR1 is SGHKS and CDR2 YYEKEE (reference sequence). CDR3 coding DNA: TGTGCCAGCAGCTCAGGACAGGGAAACACCGGGGAGCTGTTTTTT. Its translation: CASSSGQGNTGELFF.

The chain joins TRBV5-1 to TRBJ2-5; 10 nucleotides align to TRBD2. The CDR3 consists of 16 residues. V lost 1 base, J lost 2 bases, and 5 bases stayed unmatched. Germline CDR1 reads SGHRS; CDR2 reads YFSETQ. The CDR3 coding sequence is TGCGCCAGCAGCTTGAACCCTAGCGGGAGTCAAGAGACCCAGTACTTC. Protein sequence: CASSLNPSGSQETQYF.

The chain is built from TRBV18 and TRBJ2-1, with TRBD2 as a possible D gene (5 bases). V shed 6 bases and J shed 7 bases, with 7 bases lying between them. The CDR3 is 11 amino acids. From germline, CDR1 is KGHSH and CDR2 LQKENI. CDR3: CASSSGNEQFF. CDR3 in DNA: TGTGCCAGCTCGTCGGGGAATGAGCAGTTCTTC.

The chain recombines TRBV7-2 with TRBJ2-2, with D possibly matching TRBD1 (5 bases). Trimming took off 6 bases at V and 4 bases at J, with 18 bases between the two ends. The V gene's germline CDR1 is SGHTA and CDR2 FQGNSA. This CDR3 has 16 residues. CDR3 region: CASRGRQGLSTGELFF. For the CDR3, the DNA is TGTGCCAGCAGAGGAAGGCAGGGTCTATCCACCGGGGAGCTGTTTTTT.

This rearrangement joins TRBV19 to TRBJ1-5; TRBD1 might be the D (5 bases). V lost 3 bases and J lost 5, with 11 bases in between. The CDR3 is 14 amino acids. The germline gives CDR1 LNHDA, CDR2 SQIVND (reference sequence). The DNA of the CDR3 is TGTGCCAGTAGTATCAGGGAATTCGATCAGCCCCAGCATTTT. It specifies CASSIREFDQPQHF.

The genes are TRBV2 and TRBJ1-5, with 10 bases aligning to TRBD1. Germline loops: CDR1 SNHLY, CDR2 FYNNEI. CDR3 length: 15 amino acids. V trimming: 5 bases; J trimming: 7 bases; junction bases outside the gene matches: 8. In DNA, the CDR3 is TGTGCCAGCAGTCTCCGACAGGGGGCTAGACAGCCCCAGCATTTT. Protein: CASSLRQGARQPQHF.